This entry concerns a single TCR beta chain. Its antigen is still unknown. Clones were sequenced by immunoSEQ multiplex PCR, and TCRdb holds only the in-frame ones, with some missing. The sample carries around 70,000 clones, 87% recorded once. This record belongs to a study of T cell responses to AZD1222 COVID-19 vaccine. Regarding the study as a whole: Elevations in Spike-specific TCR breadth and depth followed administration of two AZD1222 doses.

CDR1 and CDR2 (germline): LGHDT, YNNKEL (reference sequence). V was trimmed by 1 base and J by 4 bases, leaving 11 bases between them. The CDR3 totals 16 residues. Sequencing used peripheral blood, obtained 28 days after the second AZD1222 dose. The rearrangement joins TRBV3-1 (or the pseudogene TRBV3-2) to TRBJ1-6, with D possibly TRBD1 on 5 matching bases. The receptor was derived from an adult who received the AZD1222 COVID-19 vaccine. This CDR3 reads CASSQVFGAYNSPLHF. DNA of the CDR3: TGTGCCAGCAGCCAAGTGTTTGGGGCGTATAATTCACCCCTCCACTTT.